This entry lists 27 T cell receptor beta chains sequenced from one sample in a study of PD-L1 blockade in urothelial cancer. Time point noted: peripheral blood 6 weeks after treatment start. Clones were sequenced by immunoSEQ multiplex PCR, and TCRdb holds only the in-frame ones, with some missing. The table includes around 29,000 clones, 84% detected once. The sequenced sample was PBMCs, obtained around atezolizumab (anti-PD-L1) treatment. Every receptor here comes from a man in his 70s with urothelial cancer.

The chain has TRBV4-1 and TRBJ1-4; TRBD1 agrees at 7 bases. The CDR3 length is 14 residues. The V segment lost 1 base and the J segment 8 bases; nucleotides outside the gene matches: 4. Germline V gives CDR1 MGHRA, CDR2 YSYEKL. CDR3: CASSQGQGREKLFF. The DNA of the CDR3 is TGCGCCAGCAGCCAAGGACAGGGTAGGGAAAAACTGTTTTTT.

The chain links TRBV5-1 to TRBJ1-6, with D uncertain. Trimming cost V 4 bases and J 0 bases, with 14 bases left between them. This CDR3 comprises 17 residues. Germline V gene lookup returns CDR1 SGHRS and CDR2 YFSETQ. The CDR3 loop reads CASSAGTSSSYNSPLHF. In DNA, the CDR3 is TGCGCCAGCAGCGCGGGTACCTCGAGCTCCTATAATTCACCCCTCCACTTT.

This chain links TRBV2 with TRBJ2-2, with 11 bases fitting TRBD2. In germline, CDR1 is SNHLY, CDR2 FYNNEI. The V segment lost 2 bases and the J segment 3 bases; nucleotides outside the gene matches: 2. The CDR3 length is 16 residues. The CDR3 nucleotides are TGTGCCAGCAGTGAACTTAGCGGGGGGGACACCGGGGAGCTGTTTTTT. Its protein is CASSELSGGDTGELFF.

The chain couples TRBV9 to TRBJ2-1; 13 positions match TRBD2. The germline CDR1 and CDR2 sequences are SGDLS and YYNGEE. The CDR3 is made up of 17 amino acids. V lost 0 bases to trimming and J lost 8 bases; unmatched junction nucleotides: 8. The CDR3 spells CASSVVGSGLAGDEQFF. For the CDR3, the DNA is TGTGCCAGCAGCGTAGTTGGGTCAGGACTAGCGGGAGATGAGCAGTTCTTC.

The chain's CDR3 is CASSFSRGRYEQYF. As DNA, the CDR3 is TGTGCCAGCAGTTTCTCCAGGGGACGCTACGAGCAGTACTTC. This rearrangement joins TRBV7-2 to TRBJ2-7; a weak D match, TRBD1 (6 bases). Trimming took 6 bases from V and 3 from J, leaving 15 bases between them. This CDR3 comprises 14 residues. The germline gives CDR1 SGHTA, CDR2 FQGNSA.

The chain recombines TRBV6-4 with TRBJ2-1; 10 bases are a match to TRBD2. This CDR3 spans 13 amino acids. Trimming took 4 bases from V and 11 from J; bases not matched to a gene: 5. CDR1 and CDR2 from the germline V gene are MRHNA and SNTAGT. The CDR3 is CASSVASGRKQFF. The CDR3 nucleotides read TGTGCCAGCAGTGTCGCTAGCGGGAGAAAGCAGTTCTTC.

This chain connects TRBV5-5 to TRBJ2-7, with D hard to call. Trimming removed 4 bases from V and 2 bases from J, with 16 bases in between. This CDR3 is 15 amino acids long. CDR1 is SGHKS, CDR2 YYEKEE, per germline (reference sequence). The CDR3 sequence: CASSPPAGKAYEQYF. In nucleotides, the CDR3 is TGTGCCAGCAGCCCCCCGGCAGGAAAGGCCTACGAGCAGTACTTC.

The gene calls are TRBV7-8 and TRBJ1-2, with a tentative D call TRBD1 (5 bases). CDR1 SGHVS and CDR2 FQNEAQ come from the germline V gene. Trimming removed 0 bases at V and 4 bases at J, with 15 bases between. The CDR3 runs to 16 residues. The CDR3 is CASSLASPGQGYGYTF. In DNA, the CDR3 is TGTGCCAGCAGCTTAGCGTCTCCAGGGCAGGGCTATGGCTACACCTTC.

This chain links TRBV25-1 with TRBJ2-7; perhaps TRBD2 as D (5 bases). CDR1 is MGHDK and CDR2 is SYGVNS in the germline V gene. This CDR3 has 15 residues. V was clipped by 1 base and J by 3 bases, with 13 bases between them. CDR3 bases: TGTGCCAGCAGTGAATTTCCCGAAGGAGGCTACGAGCAGTACTTC. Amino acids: CASSEFPEGGYEQYF.

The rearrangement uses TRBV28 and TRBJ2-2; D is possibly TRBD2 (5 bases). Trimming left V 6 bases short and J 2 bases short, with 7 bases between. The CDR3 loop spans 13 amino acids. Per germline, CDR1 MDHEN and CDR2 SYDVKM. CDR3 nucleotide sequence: TGTGCCAGCAGGGGAGCTAACACCGGGGAGCTGTTTTTT. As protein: CASRGANTGELFF.

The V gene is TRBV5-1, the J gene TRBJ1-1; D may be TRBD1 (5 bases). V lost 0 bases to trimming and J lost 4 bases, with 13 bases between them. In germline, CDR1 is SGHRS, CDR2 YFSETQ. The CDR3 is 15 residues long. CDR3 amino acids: CASSLVEVGGTEAFF. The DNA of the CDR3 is TGCGCCAGCAGCTTGGTGGAGGTCGGGGGCACTGAAGCTTTCTTT.

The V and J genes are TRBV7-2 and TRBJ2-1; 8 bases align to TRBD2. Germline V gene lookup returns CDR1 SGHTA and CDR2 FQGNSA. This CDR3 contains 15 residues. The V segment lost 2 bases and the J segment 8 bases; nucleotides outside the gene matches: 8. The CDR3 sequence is CASSLTGLDSHEQFF. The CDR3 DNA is TGTGCCAGCAGCTTAACGGGACTAGATTCCCATGAGCAGTTCTTC.

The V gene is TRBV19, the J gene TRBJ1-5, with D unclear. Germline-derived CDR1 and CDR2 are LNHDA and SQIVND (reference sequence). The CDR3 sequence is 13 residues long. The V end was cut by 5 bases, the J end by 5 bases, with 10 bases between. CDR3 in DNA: TGTGCCAGTAGTGTGAGCCGGTATCAGCCCCAGCATTTT. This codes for CASSVSRYQPQHF.

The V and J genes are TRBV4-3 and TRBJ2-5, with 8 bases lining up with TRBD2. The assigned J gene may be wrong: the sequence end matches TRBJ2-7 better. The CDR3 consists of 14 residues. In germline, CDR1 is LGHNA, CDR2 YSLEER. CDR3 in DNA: TGCGCCAGCAGCCAACAACTAGCGGCCTACGAGCAGTACTTC. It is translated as CASSQQLAAYEQYF.

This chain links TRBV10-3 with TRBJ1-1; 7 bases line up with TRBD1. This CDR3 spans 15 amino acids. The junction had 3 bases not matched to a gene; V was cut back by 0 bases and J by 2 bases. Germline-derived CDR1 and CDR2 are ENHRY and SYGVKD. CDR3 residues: CAISESRGGNTEAFF. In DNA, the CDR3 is TGTGCCATCAGTGAGTCAAGAGGGGGCAACACTGAAGCTTTCTTT.

The chain's CDR3 is CASIRDRGQETQYF. The DNA of the CDR3 is TGCGCCAGCATCCGGGACAGGGGGCAAGAGACCCAGTACTTC. The rearrangement joins TRBV5-1 to TRBJ2-5; 11 nucleotides agree with TRBD1. V lost 6 bases and J lost 2; bases outside the gene matches: 3. This CDR3 has 14 amino acids. The germline CDR1 and CDR2 sequences are SGHRS and YFSETQ.

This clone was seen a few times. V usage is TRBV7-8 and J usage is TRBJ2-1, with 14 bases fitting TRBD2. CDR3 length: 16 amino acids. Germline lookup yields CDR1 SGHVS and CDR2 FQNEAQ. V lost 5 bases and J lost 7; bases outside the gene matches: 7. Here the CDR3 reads CASSTHGLAGGNEQFF. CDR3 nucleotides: TGTGCCAGCAGCACCCACGGACTAGCGGGAGGTAATGAGCAGTTCTTC.

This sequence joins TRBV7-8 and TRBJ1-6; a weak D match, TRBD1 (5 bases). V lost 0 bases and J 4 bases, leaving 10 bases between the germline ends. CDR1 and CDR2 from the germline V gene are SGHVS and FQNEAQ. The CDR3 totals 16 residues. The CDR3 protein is CASSLAQAGYNSPLHF. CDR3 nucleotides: TGTGCCAGCAGCTTAGCGCAGGCAGGGTATAATTCACCCCTCCACTTT.

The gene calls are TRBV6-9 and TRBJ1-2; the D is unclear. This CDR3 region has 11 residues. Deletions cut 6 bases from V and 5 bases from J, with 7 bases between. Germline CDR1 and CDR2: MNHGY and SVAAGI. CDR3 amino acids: CASSHSYGYTF. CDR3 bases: TGTGCCAGCAGCCACTCGTATGGCTACACCTTC.

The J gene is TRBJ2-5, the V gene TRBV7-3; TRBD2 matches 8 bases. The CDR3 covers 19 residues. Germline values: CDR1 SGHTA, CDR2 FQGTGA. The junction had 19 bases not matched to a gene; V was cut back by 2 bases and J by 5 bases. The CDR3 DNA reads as TGTGCCAGCAGCTTAGCCCCGCAGGGCGGGGGGCTGTACAGTGAGACCCAGTACTTC. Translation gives CASSLAPQGGGLYSETQYF.

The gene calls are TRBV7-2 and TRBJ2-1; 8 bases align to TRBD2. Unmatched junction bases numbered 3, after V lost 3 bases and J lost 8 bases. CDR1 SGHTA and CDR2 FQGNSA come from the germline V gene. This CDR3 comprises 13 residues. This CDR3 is CASSFPTSDEQFF. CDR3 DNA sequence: TGTGCCAGCAGCTTCCCGACTAGCGATGAGCAGTTCTTC.

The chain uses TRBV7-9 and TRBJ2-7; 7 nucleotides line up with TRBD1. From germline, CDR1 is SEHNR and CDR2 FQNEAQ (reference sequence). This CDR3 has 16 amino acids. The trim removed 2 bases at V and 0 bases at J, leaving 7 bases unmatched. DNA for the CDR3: TGTGCCAGCAGCTTATTTACGGGACAGTCCTCCTACGAGCAGTACTTC. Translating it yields CASSLFTGQSSYEQYF. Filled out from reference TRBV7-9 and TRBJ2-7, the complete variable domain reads DTGVSQNPRHKITKRGQNVTFRCDPISEHNRLYWYRQTLGQGPEFLTYFQNEAQLEKSRLLSDRFSAERPKGSFSTLEIQRTEQGDSAMYLCASSLFTGQSSYEQYFGPGTRLTVT.

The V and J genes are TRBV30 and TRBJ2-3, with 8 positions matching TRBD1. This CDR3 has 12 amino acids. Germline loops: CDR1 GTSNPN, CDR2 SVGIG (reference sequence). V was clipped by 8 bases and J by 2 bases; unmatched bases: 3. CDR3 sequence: CAQGQDTDTQYF. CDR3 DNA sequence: TGTGCCCAGGGACAGGACACAGATACGCAGTATTTT.

The CDR3 bases are TGTGCCAGCAGCCCGGCCGGGACAGGGAGGGCAGAGACCCAGTACTTC. It yields the protein CASSPAGTGRAETQYF. The gene calls are TRBV7-9 and TRBJ2-5, with 9 nucleotides matching TRBD1. This CDR3 is built from 16 residues. J was trimmed by 4 bases and V by 5 bases; bases with no gene match: 11. The germline V gene has CDR1 SEHNR and CDR2 FQNEAQ (reference sequence).

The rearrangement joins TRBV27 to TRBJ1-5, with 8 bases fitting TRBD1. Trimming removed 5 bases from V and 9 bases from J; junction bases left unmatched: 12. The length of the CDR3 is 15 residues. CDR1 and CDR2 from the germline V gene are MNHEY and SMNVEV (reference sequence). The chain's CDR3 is CASSPRDRRTGPQHF. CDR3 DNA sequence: TGTGCCAGCAGTCCGCGGGACAGGAGAACTGGGCCCCAGCATTTT.

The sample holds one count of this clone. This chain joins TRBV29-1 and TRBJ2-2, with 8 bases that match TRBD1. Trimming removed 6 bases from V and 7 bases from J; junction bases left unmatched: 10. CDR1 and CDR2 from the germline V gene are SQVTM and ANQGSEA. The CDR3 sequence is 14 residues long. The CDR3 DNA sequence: TGCAGCGTACTCCGGGACAGGAGGAGCGGGGAGCTGTTTTTT. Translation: CSVLRDRRSGELFF.

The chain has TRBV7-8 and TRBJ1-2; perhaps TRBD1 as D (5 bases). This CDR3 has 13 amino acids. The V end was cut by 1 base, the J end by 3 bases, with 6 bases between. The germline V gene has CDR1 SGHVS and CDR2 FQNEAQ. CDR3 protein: CASSLVGDYGYTF. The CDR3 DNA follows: TGTGCCAGCAGCTTAGTAGGGGACTATGGCTACACCTTC.